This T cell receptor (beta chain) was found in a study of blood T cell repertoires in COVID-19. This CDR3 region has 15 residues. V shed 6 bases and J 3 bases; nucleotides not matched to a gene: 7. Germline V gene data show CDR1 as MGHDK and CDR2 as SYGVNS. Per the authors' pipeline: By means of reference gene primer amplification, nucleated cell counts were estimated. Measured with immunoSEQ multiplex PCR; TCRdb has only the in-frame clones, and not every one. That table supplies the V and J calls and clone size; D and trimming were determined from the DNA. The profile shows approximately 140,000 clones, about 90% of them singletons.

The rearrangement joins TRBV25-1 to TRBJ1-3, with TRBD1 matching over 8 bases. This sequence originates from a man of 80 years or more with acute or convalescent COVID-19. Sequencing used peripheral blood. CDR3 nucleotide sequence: TGTGCCAGCAGAAGCACAGGGGGTTTTGGAAACACCATATATTTT. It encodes CASRSTGGFGNTIYF.